The 14 T cell receptor beta chains listed next were all sequenced from one sample in a study of spatial heterogeneity in lung cancer. In TCRdb, the 5' RACE reads were re-called with MiXCR into one record per CDR3 protein. The data show 8,500 to 13,000 distinct CDR3 sequences, 8.6% seen once. The time point was: sample taken at primary tumor resection. The authors sequenced whole RNA from tumor, nontumor lung or frozen PBMC without sorting. The sample here was PBMCs, taken at surgery. These receptors were taken from a male donor with early-stage non-small cell lung cancer.

This clonotype qualifies as medium-sized. The chain links TRBV12-3 or TRBV12-4 to TRBJ2-7, with D perhaps being TRBD1 or TRBD2 (6 bases each). The CDR3 length is 13 residues. V was cut by 6 bases and J by 7 bases, with 16 bases left in between. The CDR3 sequence is CASSPPGAWEQYF. CDR3 sequence (DNA): TGTGCCAGCAGCCCGCCGGGGGCGTGGGAGCAGTACTTC.

This clonotype was counted at least ten times. The V gene is TRBV7-9, the J gene TRBJ2-3; 9 bases align to TRBD1. The CDR3 covers 14 residues. Germline CDR1 and CDR2: SEHNR and FQNEAQ (reference sequence). V trimming: 4 bases; J trimming: 4 bases; junction bases outside the gene matches: 3. The CDR3 region is CASSWTGAPDTQYF. The CDR3 DNA is TGTGCCAGCAGCTGGACAGGGGCCCCAGATACGCAGTATTTT.

In this sample, this clonotype turned up many times. The J gene is TRBJ1-1, the V gene TRBV15, with 7 bases fitting TRBD1. Germline CDR1 LNHNV, CDR2 YYDKDF (reference sequence). The CDR3 runs 15 residues. The V and J ends lost 3 bases and 0 bases, in that order; junction bases with no gene match: 4. The CDR3 coding sequence is TGTGCCACCAGCAGGGCAGGGGGGATGAACACTGAAGCTTTCTTT. This gives the protein CATSRAGGMNTEAFF.

In its sample, this clonotype ranks as medium-sized. This sequence joins TRBV12-3 or TRBV12-4 and TRBJ2-7; D gene uncertain. The CDR3 length is 14 residues. V shed 3 bases and J shed 6 bases, with 15 bases lying between them. The CDR3 DNA is TGTGCCAGCAGTTTTTCCAGGCCCTGGGGCGAGCAGTACTTC. It specifies CASSFSRPWGEQYF.

This clonotype showed up many times. The rearrangement uses TRBV30 and TRBJ1-2, with a tentative D call TRBD1 (6 bases). Looked up from germline, CDR1 is GTSNPN and CDR2 is SVGIG (reference sequence). Trimming pared 1 base from V and 2 bases from J, leaving 8 bases between. The CDR3 consists of 13 residues. CDR3 residues: CAWSATGNYGYTF. The DNA for the CDR3 is TGTGCCTGGAGTGCTACAGGGAACTATGGCTACACCTTC.

This clonotype was seen more than once but under ten times. V is TRBV21-1 and J is TRBJ2-1; the D call in the table, TRBD2, was not verified against the DNA. TRBV21-1 is a pseudogene segment. This CDR3 is 20 amino acids long. Written as DNA, the CDR3 is TGTGCCAGCAGCAAAGTAGTCGGGACTAGCGGGAGAGGGTCCTACAATGAGCAGTTCTTC. Protein product: CASSKVVGTSGRGSYNEQFF.

This clonotype was seen at least ten times. CDR3 sequence: CASSVRRSNQPQHF. The CDR3 DNA is TGTGCCAGCAGTGTCCGTCGGAGCAATCAGCCCCAGCATTTT. The V gene is TRBV27, the J gene TRBJ1-5; D is unresolved. V was shortened by 5 bases and J by 1 base, with 9 bases between the two germline ends. The germline CDR1 and CDR2 sequences are MNHEY and SMNVEV (reference sequence). This CDR3 has 14 amino acids.

By sample share, this clonotype is medium-sized (0.01 to 0.1%). The rearrangement uses TRBV12-3 or TRBV12-4 and TRBJ1-2; D unclear. Trimming took 3 bases from V and 0 from J, leaving 8 bases between them. The CDR3 is 14 amino acids. CDR3 in DNA: TGTGCCAGCAGTTTTGGGATAGCTAACTATGGCTACACCTTC. This sequence encodes CASSFGIANYGYTF.

This clonotype has a count of ten or more. The rearrangement uses TRBV5-5 and TRBJ2-1; 9 bases fit TRBD1. V was pared by 0 bases and J by 14 bases, with 3 bases of the junction left unmatched. The CDR3 runs 12 residues. Germline CDR1 is SGHKS and CDR2 is YYEKEE (reference sequence). CDR3 in amino acids: CASSLEDRGEFF. DNA for the CDR3: TGTGCCAGCAGCTTGGAGGACAGGGGTGAGTTCTTC.

This clonotype was seen at least ten times. V usage is TRBV7-6 and J usage is TRBJ2-3, with 13 bases lining up with TRBD2. Looked up from germline, CDR1 is SGHVS and CDR2 is FNYEAQ. Trimming cost V 6 bases and J 4 bases; bases outside gene matches: 4. The CDR3 has 15 residues. CDR3 in amino acids: CASSLGLAGADTQYF. The CDR3, as DNA: TGTGCCAGCAGTCTCGGACTAGCGGGGGCAGATACGCAGTATTTT.

There are many counts of this clonotype. The CDR3 is CASSVRDRGPDTQYF. The CDR3 DNA sequence: TGTGCCAGCAGTGTTAGGGACAGGGGGCCAGATACGCAGTATTTT. The chain combines TRBV2 with TRBJ2-3; 12 positions agree with TRBD1. V lost 4 bases to trimming and J lost 4 bases; unmatched junction nucleotides: 3. The CDR3 length is 15 residues. Germline V gene lookup returns CDR1 SNHLY and CDR2 FYNNEI.

This clonotype is labeled as medium-sized. The chain joins TRBV20-1 to TRBJ1-5, with unresolved D. Germline CDR1 DFQATT, CDR2 SNEGSKA (reference sequence). The V end lost 6 bases, the J end lost 4 bases, and 13 bases lay between the germline ends. The CDR3 length is 13 residues. CDR3 nucleotides: TGCAGTGCGGGGTCCGGGGATAATCAGCCCCAGCATTTT. Encoded protein: CSAGSGDNQPQHF.

This clonotype was found many times. The gene calls are TRBV3-1 and TRBJ2-7, with no clear D. V was clipped by 2 bases and J by 6 bases, with 8 bases between them. The CDR3 consists of 12 residues. Per germline, CDR1 LGHDT and CDR2 YNNKEL (reference sequence). CDR3 sequence reads: CASSQNEGEQYF. The CDR3 DNA reads TGTGCCAGCAGCCAAAATGAAGGCGAGCAGTACTTC.

At least ten counts were recorded for this clonotype. The chain uses TRBV7-9 and TRBJ2-3; 9 bases line up with TRBD1. V lost 6 bases and J lost 4; bases outside the gene matches: 14. Germline V lookup: CDR1 SEHNR, CDR2 FQNEAQ (reference sequence). The CDR3 is 17 residues long. This CDR3 is CASRARVGTGSADTQYF. The CDR3 region has the DNA TGTGCCAGCAGGGCGCGCGTGGGGACAGGGTCAGCAGATACGCAGTATTTT.